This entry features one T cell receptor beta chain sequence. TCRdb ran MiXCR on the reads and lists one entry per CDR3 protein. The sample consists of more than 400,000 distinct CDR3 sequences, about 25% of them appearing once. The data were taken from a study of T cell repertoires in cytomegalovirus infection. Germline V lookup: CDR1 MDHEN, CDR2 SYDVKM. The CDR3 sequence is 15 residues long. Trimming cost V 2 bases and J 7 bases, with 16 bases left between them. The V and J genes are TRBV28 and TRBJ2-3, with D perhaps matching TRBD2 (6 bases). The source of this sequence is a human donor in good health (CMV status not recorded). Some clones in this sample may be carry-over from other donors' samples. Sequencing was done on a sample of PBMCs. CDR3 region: CASSLGGPEGNTQYF. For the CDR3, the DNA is TGTGCCAGCAGTTTAGGGGGACCGGAGGGAAATACGCAGTATTTT.